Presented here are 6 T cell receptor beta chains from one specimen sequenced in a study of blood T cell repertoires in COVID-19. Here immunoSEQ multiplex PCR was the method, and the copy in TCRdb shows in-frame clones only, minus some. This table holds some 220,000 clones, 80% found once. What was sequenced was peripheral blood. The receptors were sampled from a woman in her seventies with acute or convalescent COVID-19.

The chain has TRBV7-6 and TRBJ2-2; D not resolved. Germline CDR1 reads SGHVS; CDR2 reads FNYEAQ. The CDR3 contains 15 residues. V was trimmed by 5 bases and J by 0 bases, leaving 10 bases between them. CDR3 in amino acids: CASSPKHPNTGELFF. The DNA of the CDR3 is TGTGCCAGCAGCCCCAAGCACCCGAACACCGGGGAGCTGTTTTTT.

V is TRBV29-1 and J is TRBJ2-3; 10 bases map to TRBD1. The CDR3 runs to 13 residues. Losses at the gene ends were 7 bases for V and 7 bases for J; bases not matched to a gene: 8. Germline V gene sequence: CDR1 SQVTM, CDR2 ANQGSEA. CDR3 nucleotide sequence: TGCAGCGGGGTAAGACAGGGGGCCTATACGCAGTATTTT. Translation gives CSGVRQGAYTQYF.

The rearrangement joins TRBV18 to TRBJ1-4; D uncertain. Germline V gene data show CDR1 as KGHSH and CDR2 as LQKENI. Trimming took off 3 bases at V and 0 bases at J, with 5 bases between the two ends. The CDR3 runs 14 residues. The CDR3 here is CASSPSATNEKLFF. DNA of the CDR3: TGTGCCAGCTCACCGTCTGCAACTAATGAAAAACTGTTTTTT.

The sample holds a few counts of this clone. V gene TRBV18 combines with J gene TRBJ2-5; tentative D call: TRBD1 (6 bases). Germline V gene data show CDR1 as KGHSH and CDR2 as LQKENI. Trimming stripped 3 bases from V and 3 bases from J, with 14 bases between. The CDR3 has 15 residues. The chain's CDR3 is CASSPLTGPKETQYF. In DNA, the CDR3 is TGTGCCAGCTCACCCTTGACAGGACCAAAAGAGACCCAGTACTTC.

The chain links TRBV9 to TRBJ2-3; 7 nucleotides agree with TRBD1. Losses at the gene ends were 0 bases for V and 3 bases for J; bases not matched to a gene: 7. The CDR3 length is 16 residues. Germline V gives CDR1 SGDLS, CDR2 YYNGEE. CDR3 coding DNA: TGTGCCAGCAGCGTAGGGCGGACAGGACTGACAGATACGCAGTATTTT. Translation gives CASSVGRTGLTDTQYF.

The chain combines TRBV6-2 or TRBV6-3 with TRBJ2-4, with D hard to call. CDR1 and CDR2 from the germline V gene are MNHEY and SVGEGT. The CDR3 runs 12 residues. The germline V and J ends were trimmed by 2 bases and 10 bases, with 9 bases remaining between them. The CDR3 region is CASSYTFRIQYF. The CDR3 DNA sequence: TGTGCCAGCAGTTACACCTTCAGGATTCAGTACTTC.